What follows describes a single TCR beta chain. About 37,500 genome equivalents of blood DNA were amplified for TRB. The data were obtained in a study of T cell clusters in autoimmune cytopenias. TRB was amplified by touch-down multiplex PCR, primer pools A and B combined. TCRdb re-called the multiplex PCR reads; one entry per CDR3 protein, DNA not given. This sample contains around 2,000 distinct CDR3 sequences. The germline V gene encodes CDR1 KGHDR and CDR2 SFDVKD. The CDR3 loop spans 12 amino acids. The same data also contributed to another study, on T cell repertoires in aging, cancer and after chemotherapy.

This clonotype originated in a human donor with an autoimmune cytopenia or autoimmune hepatitis (not recorded which). Material for sequencing was peripheral blood. This chain joins TRBV24-1 and TRBJ1-5. The CDR3 region is CATSELNQPQHF.